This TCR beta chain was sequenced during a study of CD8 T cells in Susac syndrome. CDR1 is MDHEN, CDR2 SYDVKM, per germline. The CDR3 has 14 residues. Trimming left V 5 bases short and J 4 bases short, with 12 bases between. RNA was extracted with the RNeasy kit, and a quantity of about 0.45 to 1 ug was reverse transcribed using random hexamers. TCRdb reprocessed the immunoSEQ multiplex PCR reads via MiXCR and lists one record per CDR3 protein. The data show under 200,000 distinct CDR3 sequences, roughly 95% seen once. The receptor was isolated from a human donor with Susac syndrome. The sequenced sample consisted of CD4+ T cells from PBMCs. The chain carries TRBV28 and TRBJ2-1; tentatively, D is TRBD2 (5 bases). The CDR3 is CASSPRGWYNEQFF. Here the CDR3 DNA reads TGTGCCAGCAGTCCCCGCGGGTGGTACAATGAGCAGTTCTTC.